The present entry profiles one T cell receptor (beta chain) with its context. The target antigen is unknown. The table came from immunoSEQ multiplex PCR; TCRdb's copy has only in-frame clones and leaves some out. The sample yields approximately 23,000 clones, roughly 85% seen once. This sample was taken from a study of T cells in narcolepsy. On the study more broadly: Healthy controls were enrolled alongside patients with narcolepsy type 1 or type 2. Notes on the study in general: Reportedly, autoreactive clonotypes were serially detected in patients' blood but not controls'.

There are 16 residues in the CDR3. The germline CDR1 and CDR2 sequences are SEHNR and FQNEAQ (reference sequence). V gave up 6 bases and J gave up 10 bases, with 27 bases separating them. Sequenced sample: memory (CD45RA-) CD4+ T cells from blood. The chain employs TRBV7-9 and TRBJ1-1; D ambiguous. The receptor was isolated from a human donor in good health. CDR3 residues: CASSPPKALSGERAFF. CDR3 sequence (DNA): TGTGCCAGCAGTCCCCCAAAGGCTCTGAGCGGGGAGCGAGCTTTCTTT.